This is a list of T cell receptor beta chains from one sample in a study of breast tumors, draining lymph nodes, adjacent tissues. TCRdb re-called the multiplex PCR reads through MiXCR, storing one row per CDR3 protein. The top ten hold around 10% of the sample, which has around 19,000 distinct CDR3 sequences, 25% to 35% seen once. The source material was breast tumor tissue. These receptor sequences come from a female donor with breast cancer. Some clones in this sample may be carry-over from other donors' samples. Both conserved end residues are trimmed from each CDR3.

V gene,CDR3 protein
TRBV11-1,ASSFRLAGAGEQF
TRBV6-2/TRBV6-3,ASSYKYEQY
TRBV7-9,ASSSESDLYEQY
TRBV20-1,SAFGQGGETQY
TRBV28,ASSLLQGPDGGDEQF
TRBV12-3/TRBV12-4,ASSLTTSGRHNEQF
TRBV6-2/TRBV6-3,ASSYSPGPAGGYEQY
TRBV5-1,ASGSGLDEQY
TRBV6-2/TRBV6-3,ASTPDRVSSNEQF
TRBV7-2,ASSFAGGETQY
TRBV12-3/TRBV12-4,ASSPSGLAGSYEQY
TRBV28,ASSLDGNSPLH
TRBV24-1,ATSQLAGAADEQF
TRBV20-1,SAAMTGSYEQY
TRBV7-8,ASSLAQGYEQY
TRBV20-1,SLDRGLTYEQY
TRBV5-4,ASSLGGSNQPQH
TRBV9,ASSSHWTGAETQY
TRBV19,ASTDRGSDQPQH
TRBV2,ASSGTGSYGYT
TRBV5-4,ASSPMAGGGNTEAF
TRBV19,ASRTGPASSYEQY
TRBV19,ASSPPDTSYNEQF
TRBV20-1,SARTVPWERGETQY
TRBV2,ASSAGGGNTIY
TRBV6-6,ASRGGTQGTEAF
TRBV5-1,ASSSGLDEQY
TRBV4-3,ASSQNRADTQY
TRBV19,ASNQGQGSSPLH
TRBV29-1,SVEAQETQY
TRBV5-1,ASDGRRGGYT
TRBV7-2,ASPLEVAGSSYEQH
TRBV4-1,ASSQDWGGTSIYEQY
TRBV5-1,ASSLAVAGKEQY
TRBV29-1,SVEPPDRNNYNEQF
TRBV20-1,SAIEGSGANVLT
TRBV7-9,ASSPTHSKDKNIQY
TRBV20-1,SARSQGWYEQY
TRBV5-1,ASSSSGYNEQF
TRBV29-1,SVGTGGEQY